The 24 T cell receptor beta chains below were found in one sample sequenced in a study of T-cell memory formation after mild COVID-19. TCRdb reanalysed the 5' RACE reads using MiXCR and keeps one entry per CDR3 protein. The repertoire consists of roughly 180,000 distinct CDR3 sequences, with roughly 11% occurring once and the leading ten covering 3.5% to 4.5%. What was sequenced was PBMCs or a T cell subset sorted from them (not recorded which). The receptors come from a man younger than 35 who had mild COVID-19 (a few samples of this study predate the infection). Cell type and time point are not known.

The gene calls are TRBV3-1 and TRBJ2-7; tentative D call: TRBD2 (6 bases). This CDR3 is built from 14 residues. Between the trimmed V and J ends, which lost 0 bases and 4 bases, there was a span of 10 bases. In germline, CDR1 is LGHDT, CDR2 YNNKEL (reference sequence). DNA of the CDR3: TGTGCCAGCAGCCAAGACCGGGGGAGGTACGAGCAGTACTTC. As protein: CASSQDRGRYEQYF.

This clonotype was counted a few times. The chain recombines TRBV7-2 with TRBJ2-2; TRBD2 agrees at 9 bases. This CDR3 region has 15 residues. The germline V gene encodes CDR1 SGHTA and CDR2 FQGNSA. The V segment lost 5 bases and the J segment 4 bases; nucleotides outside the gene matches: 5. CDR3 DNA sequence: TGTGCCAGCAGCCCGCCGGGACTAGCCACCGGGGAGCTGTTTTTT. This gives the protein CASSPPGLATGELFF. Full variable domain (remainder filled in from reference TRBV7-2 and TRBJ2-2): GAGVSQSPSNKVTEKGKDVELRCDPISGHTALYWYRQSLGQGLEFLIYFQGNSAPDKSGLPSDRFSAERTGGSVSTLTIQRTQQEDSAVYLCASSPPGLATGELFFGEGSRLTVL.

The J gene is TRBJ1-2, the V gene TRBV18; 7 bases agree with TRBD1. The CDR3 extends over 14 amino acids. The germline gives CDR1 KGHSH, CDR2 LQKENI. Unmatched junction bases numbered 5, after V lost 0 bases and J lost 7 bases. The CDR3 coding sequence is TGTGCCAGCTCACCACCCGGACAGGATGGTGGCTACACCTTC. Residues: CASSPPGQDGGYTF.

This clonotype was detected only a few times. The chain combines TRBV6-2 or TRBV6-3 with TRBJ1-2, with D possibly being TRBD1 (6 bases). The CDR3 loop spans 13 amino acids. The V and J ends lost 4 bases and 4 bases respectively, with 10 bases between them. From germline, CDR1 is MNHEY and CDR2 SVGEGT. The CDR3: CASSSYRAYGYTF. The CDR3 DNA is TGTGCCAGCAGTTCATACAGGGCCTATGGCTACACCTTC.

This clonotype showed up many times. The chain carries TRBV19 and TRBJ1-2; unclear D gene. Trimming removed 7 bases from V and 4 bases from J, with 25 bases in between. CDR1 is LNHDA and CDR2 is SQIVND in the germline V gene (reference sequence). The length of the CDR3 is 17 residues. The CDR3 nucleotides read TGTGCCAGTATGACTCTTTCCGGTGTTTTCAACTCCTATGGCTACACCTTC. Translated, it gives CASMTLSGVFNSYGYTF.

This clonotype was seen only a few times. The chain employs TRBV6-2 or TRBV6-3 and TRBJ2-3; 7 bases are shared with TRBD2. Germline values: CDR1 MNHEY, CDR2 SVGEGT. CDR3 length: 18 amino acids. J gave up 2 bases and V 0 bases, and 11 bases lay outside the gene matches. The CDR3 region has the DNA TGTGCCAGCAGTTACTCTGGGAGGGGTAAGGCGGTCACAGATACGCAGTATTTT. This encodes CASSYSGRGKAVTDTQYF.

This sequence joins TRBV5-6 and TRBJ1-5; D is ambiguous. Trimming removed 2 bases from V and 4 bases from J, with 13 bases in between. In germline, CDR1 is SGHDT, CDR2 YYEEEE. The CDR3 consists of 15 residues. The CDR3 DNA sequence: TGTGCCAGCAGCTTCCTTCACCGTGGGAATCAGCCCCAGCATTTT. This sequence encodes CASSFLHRGNQPQHF.

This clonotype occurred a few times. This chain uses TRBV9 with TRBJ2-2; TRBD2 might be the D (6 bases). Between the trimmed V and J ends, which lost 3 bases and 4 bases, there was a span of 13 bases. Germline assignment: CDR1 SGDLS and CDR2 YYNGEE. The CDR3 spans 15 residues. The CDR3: CASSEGLRGTGELFF. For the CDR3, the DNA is TGTGCCAGCAGCGAGGGACTTCGGGGCACCGGGGAGCTGTTTTTT. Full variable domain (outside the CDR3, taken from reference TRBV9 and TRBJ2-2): DSGVTQTPKHLITATGQRVTLRCSPRSGDLSVYWYQQSLDQGLQFLIQYYNGEERAKGNILERFSAQQFPDLHSELNLSSLELGDSALYFCASSEGLRGTGELFFGEGSRLTVL.

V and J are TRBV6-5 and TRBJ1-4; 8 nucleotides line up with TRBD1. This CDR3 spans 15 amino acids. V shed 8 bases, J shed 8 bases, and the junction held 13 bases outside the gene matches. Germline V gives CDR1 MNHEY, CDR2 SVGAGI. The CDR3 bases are TGTGCCAGCGAGCCTTCAGGGGGCGGCGGGGAAAAACTGTTTTTT. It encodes CASEPSGGGGEKLFF.

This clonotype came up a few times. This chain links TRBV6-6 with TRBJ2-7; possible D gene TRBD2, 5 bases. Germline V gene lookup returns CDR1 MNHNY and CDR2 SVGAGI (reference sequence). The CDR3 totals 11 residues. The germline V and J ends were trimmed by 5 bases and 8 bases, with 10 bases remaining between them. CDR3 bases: TGTGCCAGCAGTACGGGGTTCCAGCAGTACGTC. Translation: CASSTGFQQYV.

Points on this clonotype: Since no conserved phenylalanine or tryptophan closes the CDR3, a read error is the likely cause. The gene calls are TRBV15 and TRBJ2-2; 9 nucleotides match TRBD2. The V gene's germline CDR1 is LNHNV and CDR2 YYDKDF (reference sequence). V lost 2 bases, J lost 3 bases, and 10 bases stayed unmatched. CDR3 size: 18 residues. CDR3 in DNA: TGTGCCACCAGCAGACCATTGCCGGGACTAGCATACACCGGGGAGCTGTTTATT. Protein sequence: CATSRPLPGLAYTGELFI.

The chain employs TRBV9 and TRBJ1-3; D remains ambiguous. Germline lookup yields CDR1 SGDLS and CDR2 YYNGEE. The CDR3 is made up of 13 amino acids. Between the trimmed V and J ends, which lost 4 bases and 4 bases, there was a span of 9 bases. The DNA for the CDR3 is TGTGCCAGCAGCACGGCGACGGGAAACACCATATATTTT. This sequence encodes CASSTATGNTIYF.

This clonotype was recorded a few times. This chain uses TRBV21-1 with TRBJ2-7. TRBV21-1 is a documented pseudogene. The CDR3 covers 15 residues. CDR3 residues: CASSSRPQSSYEQYV. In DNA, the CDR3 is TGTGCCAGCAGCTCGCGTCCTCAGAGCTCCTACGAGCAGTACGTC.

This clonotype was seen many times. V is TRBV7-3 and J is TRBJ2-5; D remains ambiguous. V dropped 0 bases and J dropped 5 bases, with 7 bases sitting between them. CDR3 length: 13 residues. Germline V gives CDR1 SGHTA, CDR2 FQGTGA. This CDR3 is CASSLTGDETQYF. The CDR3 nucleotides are TGTGCCAGCAGCTTAACCGGAGACGAGACCCAGTACTTC.

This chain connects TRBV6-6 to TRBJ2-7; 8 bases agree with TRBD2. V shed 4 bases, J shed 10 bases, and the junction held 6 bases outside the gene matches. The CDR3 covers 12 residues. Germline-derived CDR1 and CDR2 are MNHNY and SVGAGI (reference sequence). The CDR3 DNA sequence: TGTGCCAGCAGTTCGGGGGGGAGGGACCAGTACTTC. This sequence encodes CASSSGGRDQYF.

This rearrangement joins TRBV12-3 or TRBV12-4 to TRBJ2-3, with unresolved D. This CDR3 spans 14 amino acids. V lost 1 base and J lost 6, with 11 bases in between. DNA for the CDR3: TGTGCCAGCAGTTTAGGGCGGTCTGGGGATACGCAGTATTTT. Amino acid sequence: CASSLGRSGDTQYF.

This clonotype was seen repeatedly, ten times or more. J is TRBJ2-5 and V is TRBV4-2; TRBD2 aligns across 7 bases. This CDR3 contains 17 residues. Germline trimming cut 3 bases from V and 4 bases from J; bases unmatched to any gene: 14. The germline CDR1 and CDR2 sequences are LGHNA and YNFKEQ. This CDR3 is CASSQGPSGVFGETQYF. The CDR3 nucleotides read TGTGCCAGCAGCCAGGGACCGAGCGGGGTGTTTGGAGAGACCCAGTACTTC.

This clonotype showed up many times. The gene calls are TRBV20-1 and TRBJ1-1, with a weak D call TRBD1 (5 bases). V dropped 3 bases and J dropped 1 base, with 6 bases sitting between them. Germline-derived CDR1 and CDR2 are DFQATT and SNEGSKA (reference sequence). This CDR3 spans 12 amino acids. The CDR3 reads CSASQGNTEAFF. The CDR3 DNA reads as TGCAGTGCTAGCCAGGGGAACACTGAAGCTTTCTTT.

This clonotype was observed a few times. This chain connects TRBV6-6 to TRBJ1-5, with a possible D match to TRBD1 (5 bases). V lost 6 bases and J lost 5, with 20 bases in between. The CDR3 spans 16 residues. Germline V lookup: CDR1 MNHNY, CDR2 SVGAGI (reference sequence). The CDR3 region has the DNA TGTGCCAGCAGCCGAGGGACCGAGGCTTTAGATCAGCCCCAGCATTTT. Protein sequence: CASSRGTEALDQPQHF.

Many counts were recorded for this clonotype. The CDR3 protein is CSASGSTTEAFF. The CDR3 nucleotides are TGCAGTGCTAGTGGTTCGACCACTGAAGCTTTCTTT. This chain links TRBV20-1 with TRBJ1-1; D ambiguous. Trimming took 3 bases from V and 4 from J, leaving 9 bases between them. Germline V gene lookup returns CDR1 DFQATT and CDR2 SNEGSKA (reference sequence). The CDR3 is made up of 12 amino acids.

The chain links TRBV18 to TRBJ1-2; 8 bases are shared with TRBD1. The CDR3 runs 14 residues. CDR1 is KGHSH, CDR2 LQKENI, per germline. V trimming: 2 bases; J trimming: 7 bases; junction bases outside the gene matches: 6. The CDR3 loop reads CASSPSGDRGGYTF. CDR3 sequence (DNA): TGTGCCAGCTCACCATCGGGAGACAGGGGTGGCTACACCTTC.

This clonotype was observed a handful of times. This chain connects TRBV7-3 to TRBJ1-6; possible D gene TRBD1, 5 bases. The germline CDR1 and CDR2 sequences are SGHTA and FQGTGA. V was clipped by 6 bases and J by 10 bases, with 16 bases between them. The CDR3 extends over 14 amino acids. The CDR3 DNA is TGTGCCAGCAGACGCGGACAAGGAGAATCACCCCTCCACTTT. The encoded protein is CASRRGQGESPLHF.

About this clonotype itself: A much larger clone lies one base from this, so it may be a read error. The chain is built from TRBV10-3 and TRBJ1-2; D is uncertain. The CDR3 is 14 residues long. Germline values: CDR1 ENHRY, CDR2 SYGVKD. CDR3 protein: CAISEPEVLYCYTF. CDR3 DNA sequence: TGTGCCATCAGTGAGCCCGAAGTGCTCTATTGCTACACCTTC.

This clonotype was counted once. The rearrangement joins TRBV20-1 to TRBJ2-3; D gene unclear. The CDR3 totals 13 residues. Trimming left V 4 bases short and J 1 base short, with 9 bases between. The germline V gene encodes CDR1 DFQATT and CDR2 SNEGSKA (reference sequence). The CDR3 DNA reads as TGCAGTGCTATCCCAGGCGGCACAGATACGCAGTATTTT. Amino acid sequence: CSAIPGGTDTQYF.